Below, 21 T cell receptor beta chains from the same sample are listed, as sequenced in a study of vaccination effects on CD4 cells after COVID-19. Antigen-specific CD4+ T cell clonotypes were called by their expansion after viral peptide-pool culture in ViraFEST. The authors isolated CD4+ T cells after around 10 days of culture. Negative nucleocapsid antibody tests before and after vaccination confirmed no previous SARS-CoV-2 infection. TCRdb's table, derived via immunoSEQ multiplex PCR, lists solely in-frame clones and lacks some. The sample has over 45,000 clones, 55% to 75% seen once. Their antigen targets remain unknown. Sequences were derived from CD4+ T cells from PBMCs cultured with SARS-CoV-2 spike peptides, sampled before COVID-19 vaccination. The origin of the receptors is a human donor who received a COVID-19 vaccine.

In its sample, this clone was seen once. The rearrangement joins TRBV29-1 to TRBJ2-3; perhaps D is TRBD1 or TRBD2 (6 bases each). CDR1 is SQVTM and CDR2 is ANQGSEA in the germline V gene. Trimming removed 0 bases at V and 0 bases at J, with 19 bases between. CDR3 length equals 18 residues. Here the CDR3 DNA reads TGCAGCGTTGAAGATCGGGGGCTCGGCTATTCTAGCACAGATACGCAGTATTTT. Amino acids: CSVEDRGLGYSSTDTQYF.

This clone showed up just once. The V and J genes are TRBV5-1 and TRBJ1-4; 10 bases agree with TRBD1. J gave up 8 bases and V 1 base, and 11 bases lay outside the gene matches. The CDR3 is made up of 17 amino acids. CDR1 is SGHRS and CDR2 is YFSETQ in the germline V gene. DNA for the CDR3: TGCGCCAGCAGCTTGTCCCCCGGGACAGGGGTTAGCGAAAAACTGTTTTTT. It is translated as CASSLSPGTGVSEKLFF.

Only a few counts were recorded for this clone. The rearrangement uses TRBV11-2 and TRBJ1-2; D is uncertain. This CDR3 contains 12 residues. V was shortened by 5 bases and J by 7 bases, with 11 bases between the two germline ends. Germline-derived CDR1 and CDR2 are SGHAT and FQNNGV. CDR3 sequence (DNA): TGTGCCAGCAGCGAGACTCTGGGTGGCTACACCTTC. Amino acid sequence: CASSETLGGYTF. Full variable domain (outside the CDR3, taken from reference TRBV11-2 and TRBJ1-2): EAGVAQSPRYKIIEKRQSVAFWCNPISGHATLYWYQQILGQGPKLLIQFQNNGVVDDSQLPKDRFSAERLKGVDSTLKIQPAKLEDSAVYLCASSETLGGYTFGSGTRLTVV.

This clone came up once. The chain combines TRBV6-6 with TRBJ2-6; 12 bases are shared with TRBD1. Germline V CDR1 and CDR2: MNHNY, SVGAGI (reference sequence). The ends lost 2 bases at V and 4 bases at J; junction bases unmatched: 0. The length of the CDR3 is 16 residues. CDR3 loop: CASSYGTGGGANVLTF. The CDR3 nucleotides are TGTGCCAGCAGTTACGGGACAGGGGGCGGGGCCAACGTCCTGACTTTC.

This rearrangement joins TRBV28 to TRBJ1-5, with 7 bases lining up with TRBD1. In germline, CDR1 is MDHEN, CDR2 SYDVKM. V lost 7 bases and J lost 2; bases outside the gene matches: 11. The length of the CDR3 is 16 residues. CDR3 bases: TGTGCCAGCACTTCTGTACTCGGGACAGGCAATCAGCCCCAGCATTTT. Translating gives CASTSVLGTGNQPQHF.

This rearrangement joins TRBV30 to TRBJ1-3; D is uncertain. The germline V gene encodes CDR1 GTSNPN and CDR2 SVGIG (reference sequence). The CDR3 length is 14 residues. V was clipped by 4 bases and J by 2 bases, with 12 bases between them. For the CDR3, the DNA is TGTGCCTGGAACACGGGCACAACTGGAAACACCATATATTTT. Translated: CAWNTGTTGNTIYF.

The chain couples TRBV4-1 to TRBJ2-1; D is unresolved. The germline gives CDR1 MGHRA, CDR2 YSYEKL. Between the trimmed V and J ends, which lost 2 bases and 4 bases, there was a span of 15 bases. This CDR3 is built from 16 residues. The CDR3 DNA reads TGCGCCAGCAGCCAATTAGCCTTACAGTTATACAATGAGCAGTTCTTC. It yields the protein CASSQLALQLYNEQFF.

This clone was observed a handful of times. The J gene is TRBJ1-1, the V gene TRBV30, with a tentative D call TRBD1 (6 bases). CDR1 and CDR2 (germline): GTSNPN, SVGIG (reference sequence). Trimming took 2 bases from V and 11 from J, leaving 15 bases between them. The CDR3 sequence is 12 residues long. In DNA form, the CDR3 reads TGTGCCTGGAGTCGACAGGCCGCCAGGGCTTTCTTT. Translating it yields CAWSRQAARAFF.

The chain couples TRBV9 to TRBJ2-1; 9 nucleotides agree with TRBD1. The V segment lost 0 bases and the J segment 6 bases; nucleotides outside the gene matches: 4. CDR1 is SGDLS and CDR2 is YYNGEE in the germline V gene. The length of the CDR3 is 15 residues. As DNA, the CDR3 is TGTGCCAGCAGCGTAGGGGGACAGGGTCTCAATGAGCAGTTCTTC. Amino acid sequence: CASSVGGQGLNEQFF.

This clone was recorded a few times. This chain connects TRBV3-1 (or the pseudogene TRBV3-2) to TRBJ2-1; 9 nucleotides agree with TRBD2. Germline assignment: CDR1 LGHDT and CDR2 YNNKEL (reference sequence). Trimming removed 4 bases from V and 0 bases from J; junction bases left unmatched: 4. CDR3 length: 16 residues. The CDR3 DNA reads TGTGCCAGCAGCCGGCCGCGGGAGGGCTCCTACAATGAGCAGTTCTTC. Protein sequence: CASSRPREGSYNEQFF.

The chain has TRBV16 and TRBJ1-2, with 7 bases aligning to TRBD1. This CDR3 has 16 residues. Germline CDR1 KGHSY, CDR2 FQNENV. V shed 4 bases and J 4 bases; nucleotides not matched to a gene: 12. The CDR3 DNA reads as TGTGCCAGCAGCCTTACACCGGGACAGCCCTCCTATGGCTACACCTTC. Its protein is CASSLTPGQPSYGYTF.

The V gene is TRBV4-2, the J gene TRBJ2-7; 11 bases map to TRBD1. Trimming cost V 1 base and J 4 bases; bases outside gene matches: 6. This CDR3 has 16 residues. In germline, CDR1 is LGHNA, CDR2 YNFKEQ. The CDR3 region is CASSQATGQGVYEQYF. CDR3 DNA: TGTGCCAGCAGCCAAGCAACGGGACAGGGGGTTTACGAGCAGTACTTC.

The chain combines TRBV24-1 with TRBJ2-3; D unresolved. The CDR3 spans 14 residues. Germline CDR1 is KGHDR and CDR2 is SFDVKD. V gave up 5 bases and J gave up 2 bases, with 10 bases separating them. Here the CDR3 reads CATSVSGSTDTQYF. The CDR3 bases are TGTGCCACCAGTGTTTCCGGGTCCACAGATACGCAGTATTTT.

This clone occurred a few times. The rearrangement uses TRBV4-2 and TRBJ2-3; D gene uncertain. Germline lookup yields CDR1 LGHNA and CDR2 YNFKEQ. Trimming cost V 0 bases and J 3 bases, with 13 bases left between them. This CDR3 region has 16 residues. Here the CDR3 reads CASSQDVGRITDTQYF. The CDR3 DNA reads TGTGCCAGCAGCCAAGACGTTGGCCGGATAACAGATACGCAGTATTTT.

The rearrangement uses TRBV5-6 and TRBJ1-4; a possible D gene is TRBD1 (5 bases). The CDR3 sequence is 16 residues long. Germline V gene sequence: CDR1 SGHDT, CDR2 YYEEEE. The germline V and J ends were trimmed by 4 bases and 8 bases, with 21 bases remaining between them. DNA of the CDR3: TGTGCCAGCAGCACGCGCAGTCCCGGGGGGAAGGAAAAACTGTTTTTT. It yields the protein CASSTRSPGGKEKLFF.

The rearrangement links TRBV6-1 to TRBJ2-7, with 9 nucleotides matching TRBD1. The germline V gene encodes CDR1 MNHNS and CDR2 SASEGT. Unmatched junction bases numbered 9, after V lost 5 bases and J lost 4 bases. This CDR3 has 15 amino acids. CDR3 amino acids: CASSRPQTGGYEQYF. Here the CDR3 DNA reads TGTGCCAGCAGTCGTCCCCAGACAGGGGGGTACGAGCAGTACTTC.

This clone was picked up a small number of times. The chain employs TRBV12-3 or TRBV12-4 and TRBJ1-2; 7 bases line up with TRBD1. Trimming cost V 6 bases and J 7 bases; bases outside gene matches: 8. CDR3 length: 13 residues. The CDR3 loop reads CASRRQGTVGYTF. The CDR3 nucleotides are TGTGCCAGCAGGCGACAGGGCACGGTTGGCTACACCTTC.

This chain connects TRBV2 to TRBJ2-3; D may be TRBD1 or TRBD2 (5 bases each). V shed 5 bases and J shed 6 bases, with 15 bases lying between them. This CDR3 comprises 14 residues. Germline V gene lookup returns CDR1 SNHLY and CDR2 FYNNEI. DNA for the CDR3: TGTGCCAGCAGTACGAGGTCGTGGGGGGATACGCAGTATTTT. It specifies CASSTRSWGDTQYF.

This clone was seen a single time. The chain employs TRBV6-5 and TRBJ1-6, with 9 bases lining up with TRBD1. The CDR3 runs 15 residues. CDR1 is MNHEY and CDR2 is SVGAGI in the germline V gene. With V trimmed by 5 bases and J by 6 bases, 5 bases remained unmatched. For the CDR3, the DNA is TGTGCCAGCAGTATCCGGGACAGGGTTAATTCACCCCTCCACTTT. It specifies CASSIRDRVNSPLHF.

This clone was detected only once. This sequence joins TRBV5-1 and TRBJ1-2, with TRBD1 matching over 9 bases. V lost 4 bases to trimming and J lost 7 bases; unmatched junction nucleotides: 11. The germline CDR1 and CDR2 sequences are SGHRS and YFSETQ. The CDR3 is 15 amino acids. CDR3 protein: CASSTTGGELSGYTF. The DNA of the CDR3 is TGCGCCAGCAGCACAACAGGGGGCGAACTATCTGGCTACACCTTC.

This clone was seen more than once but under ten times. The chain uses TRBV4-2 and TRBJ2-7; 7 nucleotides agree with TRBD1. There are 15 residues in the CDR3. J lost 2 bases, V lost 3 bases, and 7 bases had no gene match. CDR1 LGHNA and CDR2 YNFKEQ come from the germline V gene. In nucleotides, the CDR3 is TGTGCCAGCAGCCAGTCCGGGACAGTAGCCTACGAGCAGTACTTC. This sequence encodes CASSQSGTVAYEQYF.